The entry below gives a single T cell receptor (beta chain) sequence along with its context. The target antigen is unknown. CDR1 is SGHAT and CDR2 is FQNNGV in the germline V gene. With 2 bases removed from V and 2 bases from J, the gap between germline ends came to 9 bases. The CDR3 consists of 14 residues. This sample is drawn from a study of cytomegalovirus exposure and HLA in healthy donors. General study findings and limits: Researchers counted some 150 TCR beta chains as cytomegalovirus-associated. Analysis was carried out at a later point, and it linked a missense DCLRE1C variant to TCR beta V- and J-gene trimming.

It was with 60 Vbeta and 13 Jbeta primers that the PCR ran. Using immunoSEQ multiplex PCR, the repertoire was profiled, and TCRdb retains in-frame clones only, with some absent. The sample shows some 160,000 clones, about 85% of them seen only once. The chain employs TRBV11-2 and TRBJ1-2; no firm D call. Sequencing input: PBMCs. The source is a boy aged 2 to 10 in good health and CMV-seronegative. The CDR3 protein is CASSLQDSNYGYTF. The CDR3 nucleotides read TGTGCCAGCAGCTTACAGGATTCCAACTATGGCTACACCTTC.